This is a list of T cell receptor beta chains from one sample in a study of blood T cell repertoires in COVID-19. Sequencing was performed with immunoSEQ multiplex PCR; in TCRdb, only in-frame clones are kept and a portion is missing. The data contain 65,000 to 85,000 clones, roughly 87% of them seen just once; the ten biggest clones take up approximately 7.4%. The specimen sequenced was peripheral blood. These receptors were collected from a man in his forties or fifties with active COVID-19. Both conserved end residues are part of each CDR3. The order of the fields is CDR3 protein, CDR3 DNA, J gene, D gene, clone size, V gene. The D gene is left open where the match is weak. Expanded clones get a size class; other rows say once, few or many, or leave the size out.

CASSDRQDNQPQHF,TGTGCCAGCTCTGACCGACAGGACAATCAGCCCCAGCATTTT,TRBJ1-5,.,.,TRBV19
CASSASTSGLYQETQYF,TGTGCCAGTAGTGCGTCGACTAGCGGCCTGTACCAAGAGACCCAGTACTTC,TRBJ2-5,TRBD2,.,TRBV19
CASSVGTAMNTEAFF,TGTGCCAGCAGCGTAGGCACAGCTATGAACACTGAAGCTTTCTTT,TRBJ1-1,.,.,TRBV9
CASSRDRGRDGELFF,TGTGCCAGCAGCCGGGACAGGGGGCGGGACGGGGAGCTGTTTTTT,TRBJ2-2,TRBD1,.,TRBV11-2
CASSKGGADTGELFF,TGTGCCAGCAGTAAAGGGGGCGCGGACACCGGGGAGCTGTTTTTT,TRBJ2-2,TRBD1,once,TRBV6-4
CASSFLGRTYEQYF,TGCGCCAGCAGCTTTCTAGGCAGAACCTACGAGCAGTACTTC,TRBJ2-7,.,.,TRBV5-1
CASSKRGGAGYTF,TGTGCCAGCAGCAAGCGGGGGGGCGCTGGCTACACCTTC,TRBJ1-2,.,.,TRBV6-5
CASRRDRGSYEQYF,TGTGCCAGCAGGAGGGACAGGGGTTCCTACGAGCAGTACTTC,TRBJ2-7,TRBD1,.,TRBV6-5
CASSTSQGYTEAFF,TGTGCCAGTAGCACATCACAGGGATACACTGAAGCTTTCTTT,TRBJ1-1,.,.,TRBV19
CASSSSSVGLSSYNEQFF,TGTGCCAGCAGCTCATCGTCTGTGGGCCTTAGCTCCTACAATGAGCAGTTCTTC,TRBJ2-1,.,.,TRBV9
CATSRGGTDTQYF,TGTGCCACCAGTCGGGGTGGCACAGATACGCAGTATTTT,TRBJ2-3,.,.,TRBV24-1
CASSSLGQGYSNQPQHF,TGTGCCAGCAGTTCCTTAGGACAGGGTTATAGCAATCAGCCCCAGCATTTT,TRBJ1-5,TRBD1,.,TRBV27
CASSEGTGGFGTQYF,TGCGCCAGCAGTGAGGGGACAGGGGGCTTTGGTACGCAGTATTTT,TRBJ2-3,TRBD1,.,TRBV10-1
CASSWTGWSYEQYF,TGTGCCAGCAGCTGGACAGGGTGGTCCTACGAGCAGTACTTC,TRBJ2-7,TRBD1,.,TRBV5-6
CAGAGSTDTQYF,TGTGCTGGGGCAGGGAGCACAGATACGCAGTATTTT,TRBJ2-3,.,.,TRBV12-5
CASSKGLAGGWTGELFF,TGTGCCAGCAGCAAGGGACTAGCGGGGGGCTGGACCGGGGAGCTGTTTTTT,TRBJ2-2,TRBD2,.,TRBV9
CASSLRGDNSPLHF,TGTGCCAGCAGCCTCAGGGGGGATAATTCACCCCTCCACTTT,TRBJ1-6,TRBD1,.,TRBV11-3
CASTPTGTANSPLHF,TGTGCCAGCACCCCAACAGGGACAGCAAATTCACCCCTCCACTTT,TRBJ1-6,TRBD1,.,TRBV2
CASSRGRNTEAFF,TGTGCCAGCAGCCGCGGGAGGAACACTGAAGCTTTCTTT,TRBJ1-1,.,.,TRBV11-2
CASSQDRFTEAFF,TGCGCCAGCAGCCAAGACAGATTTACTGAAGCTTTCTTT,TRBJ1-1,.,.,TRBV4-3
CASSPRSDRTHFYGYTF,TGTGCCAGCTCACCTCGCTCGGACAGGACCCATTTCTATGGCTACACCTTC,TRBJ1-2,TRBD1,.,TRBV18
CAWSPSLRSRYTF,TGTGCCTGGAGTCCGAGTCTGAGGAGTAGGTACACCTTC,TRBJ1-2,.,.,TRBV30
CASSLGGTGDNEQFF,TGTGCCAGCAGCTTAGGAGGGACAGGGGACAATGAGCAGTTCTTC,TRBJ2-1,TRBD1,.,TRBV11-3
CASSSSTGYYGYTF,TGTGCCAGCAGCTCCTCGACAGGATACTATGGCTACACCTTC,TRBJ1-2,.,.,TRBV9
CASSLGDRDLSYEQYF,TGTGCCAGCAGCTTAGGCGACAGAGATCTATCCTACGAGCAGTACTTC,TRBJ2-7,.,once,TRBV13